This TCR beta chain was recorded in a study of vaccination effects on CD4 cells after COVID-19. The CDR3 covers 15 residues. V lost 2 bases and J lost 4; bases outside the gene matches: 9. Germline loops: CDR1 SGHRS, CDR2 YFSETQ. About this clone itself: Its target is unknown.

Sequencing in the ViraFEST assay came after antigen-specific CD4+ T cells had been expanded with viral peptide pools, which were used to stimulate PBMC. Cultured cells yielded isolated CD4+ T cells after 10 days. Confirmation by PCR established that the person had SARS-CoV-2 infection between March and December 2020. This table comes from immunoSEQ multiplex PCR, and its TCRdb copy is limited to in-frame clones, with some not included. The table has roughly 30,000 clones, approximately 70% seen once. Source: CD4+ T cells from PBMCs cultured with a peptide pool, taken before COVID-19 vaccination. This receptor was obtained from a human donor who had a prior SARS-CoV-2 infection. The chain couples TRBV5-1 to TRBJ2-7; TRBD1 aligns across 7 bases. CDR3: CASSFHGAGGYEQYF. The DNA of the CDR3 is TGCGCCAGCAGCTTTCACGGGGCAGGGGGTTACGAGCAGTACTTC.